The source of this T cell receptor beta chain is a study of blood T cells in healthy people across ages. Background on the study: Every two T cells gave about one barcoded beta molecule via template switching. Broader study findings: It was found that TCR beta diversity correlated strongly with the percentage of naive T cells. Observed TCR beta diversity per million T cells went down as age went up. This fall followed a roughly linear course with age.

In regard to this clonotype: Antigen specificity is unknown.

Primers used in a second PCR of about 7 to 12 cycles were a sample-barcoded 5' primer and a J-beta primer mix. The authors tagged each cDNA molecule using a template-switch adaptor with 12 random nucleotides. TCRdb itself ran the 5' RACE reads through MiXCR, one entry per CDR3 protein. This sample has around 580,000 distinct CDR3 sequences, with around half found just once. The sequenced material came from blood. This clonotype originated in an elderly man in good health.

The CDR3 protein is CSARKDRADEQYF. In DNA form, the CDR3 reads TGCAGTGCTAGAAAAGACAGGGCTGACGAGCAGTACTTC. This chain links TRBV20-1 with TRBJ2-4, with 7 positions matching TRBD1. TRBJ2-7 matches the DNA end more closely, so the J call is doubtful. Germline V gives CDR1 DFQATT, CDR2 SNEGSKA (reference sequence). The CDR3 loop spans 13 amino acids.